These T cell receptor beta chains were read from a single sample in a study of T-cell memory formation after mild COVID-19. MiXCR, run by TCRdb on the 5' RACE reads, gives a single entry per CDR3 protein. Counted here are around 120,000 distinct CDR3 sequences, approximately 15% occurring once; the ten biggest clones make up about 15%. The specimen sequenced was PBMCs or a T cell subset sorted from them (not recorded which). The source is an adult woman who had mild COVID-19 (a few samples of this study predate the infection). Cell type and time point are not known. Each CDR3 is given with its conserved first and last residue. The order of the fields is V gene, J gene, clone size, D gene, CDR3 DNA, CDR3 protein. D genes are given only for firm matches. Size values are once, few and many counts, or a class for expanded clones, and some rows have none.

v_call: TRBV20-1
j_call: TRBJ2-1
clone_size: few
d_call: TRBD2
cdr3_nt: TGCAGTGCTAGGGGGCGGGAGCACTACAATGAGCAGTTCTTC
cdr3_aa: CSARGREHYNEQFF

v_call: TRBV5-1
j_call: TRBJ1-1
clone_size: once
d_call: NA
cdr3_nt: TGCGCCAGCAGCTTCGAGGGGTCGGGCACTGAAGCTTTATTT
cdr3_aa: CASSFEGSGTEALF

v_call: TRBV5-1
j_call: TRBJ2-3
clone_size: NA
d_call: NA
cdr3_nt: TGCGCCAGCAGCTTGGACGGAACCACAGATACGCAGTATTTT
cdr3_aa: CASSLDGTTDTQYF

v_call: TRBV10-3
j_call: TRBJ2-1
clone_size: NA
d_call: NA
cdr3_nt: TGTGCCATCGCCGTAAATACAGGTTCCTCCTCGCGGCATGAGCAGTTCTTC
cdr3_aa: CAIAVNTGSSSRHEQFF

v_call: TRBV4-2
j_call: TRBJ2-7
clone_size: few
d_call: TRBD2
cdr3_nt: TGTGCCAGCAGCCAAGATGGGGGAAGGGCGAGCGGGAGAATCTACGAGCAGTACTTC
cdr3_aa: CASSQDGGRASGRIYEQYF

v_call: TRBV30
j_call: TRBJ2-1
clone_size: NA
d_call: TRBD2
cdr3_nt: TGTGCCTGGAGGAGAGAGGCGGGGGGCTTACGTCTGAATGAGCAGTTCTTC
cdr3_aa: CAWRREAGGLRLNEQFF

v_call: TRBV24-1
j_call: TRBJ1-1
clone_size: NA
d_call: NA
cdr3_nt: TGTGCCACCAGTGAGAACAGACACACTGAAGCTTTCTTT
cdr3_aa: CATSENRHTEAFF

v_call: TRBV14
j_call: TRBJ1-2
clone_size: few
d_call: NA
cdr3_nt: TGTGCCAGCAGCCATCGGGGGGCGAGTGGCTACACCTTC
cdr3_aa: CASSHRGASGYTF

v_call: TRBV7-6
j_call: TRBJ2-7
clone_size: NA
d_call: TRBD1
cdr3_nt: TGTGCCAGCAGCTTAGCTGCGGGACAGGGGGACTCCTACGAGCAGTACTTC
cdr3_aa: CASSLAAGQGDSYEQYF

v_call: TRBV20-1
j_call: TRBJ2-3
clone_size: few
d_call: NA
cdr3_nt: TGCAGTGCTAGAAATATTGCGGAGCGCACAGATACGCAGTATTTT
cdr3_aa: CSARNIAERTDTQYF

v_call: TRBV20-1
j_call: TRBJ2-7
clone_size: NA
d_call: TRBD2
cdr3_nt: TGCAGTGCTAGAGATTCCCGCCGAGGCGGGGGGGCCCCCTACGAGCAGTACTTC
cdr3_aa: CSARDSRRGGGAPYEQYF

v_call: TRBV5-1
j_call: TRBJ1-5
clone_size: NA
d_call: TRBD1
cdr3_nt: TGCGCCAGCAGCTCACAGGGGGCGCCGGGTCAGCCCCAGCATTTT
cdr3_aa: CASSSQGAPGQPQHF

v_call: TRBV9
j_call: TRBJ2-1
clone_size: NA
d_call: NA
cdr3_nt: TGTGCCAGCAGCCCGCTGCGCGACATCCGCCCCAACAATGAGCAGTTCTTC
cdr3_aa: CASSPLRDIRPNNEQFF

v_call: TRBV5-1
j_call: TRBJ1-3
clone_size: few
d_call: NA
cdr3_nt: TGCGCCAGCAGCTTGGACCGTACCCGAAACACCATATATTTT
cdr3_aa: CASSLDRTRNTIYF

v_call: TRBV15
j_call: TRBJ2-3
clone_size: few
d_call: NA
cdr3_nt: TGTGCCACCAGCAGAGTAGACAGGACAGATACGCAGTATTTT
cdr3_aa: CATSRVDRTDTQYF

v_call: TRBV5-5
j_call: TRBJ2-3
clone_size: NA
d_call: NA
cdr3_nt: TGTGCCAGCAGCCCACCCCGGCTGGAGCAGTATTTT
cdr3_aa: CASSPPRLEQYF

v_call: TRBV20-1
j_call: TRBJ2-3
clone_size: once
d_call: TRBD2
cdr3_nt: TGCAGTGCTATTCGGGGGGGTGGGTCAGATACGCAGTATTTT
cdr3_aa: CSAIRGGGSDTQYF

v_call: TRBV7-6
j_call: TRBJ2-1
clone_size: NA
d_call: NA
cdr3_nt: TGTGCCAGCAGCTTAGTCCTCCCGTCTATAGAGCAGTTCTTC
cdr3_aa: CASSLVLPSIEQFF